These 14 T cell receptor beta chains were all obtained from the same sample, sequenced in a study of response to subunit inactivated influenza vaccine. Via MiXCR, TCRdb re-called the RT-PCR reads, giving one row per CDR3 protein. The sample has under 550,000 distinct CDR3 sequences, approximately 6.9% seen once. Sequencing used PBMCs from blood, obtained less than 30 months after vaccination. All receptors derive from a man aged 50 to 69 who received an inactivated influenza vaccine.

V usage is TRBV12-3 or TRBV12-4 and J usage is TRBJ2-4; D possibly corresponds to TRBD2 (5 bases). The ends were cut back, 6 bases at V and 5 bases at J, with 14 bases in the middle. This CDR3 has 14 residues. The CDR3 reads CASSLSGRENIQYF. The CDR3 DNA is TGTGCCAGCAGCCTAAGCGGACGGGAAAACATTCAGTACTTC.

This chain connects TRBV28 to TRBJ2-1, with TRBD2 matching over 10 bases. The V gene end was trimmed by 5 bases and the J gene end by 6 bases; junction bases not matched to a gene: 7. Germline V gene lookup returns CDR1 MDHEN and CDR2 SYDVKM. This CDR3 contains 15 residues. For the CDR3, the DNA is TGTGCCAGCAGTCCCATGTTAGCGGGAGGCAATGAGCAGTTCTTC. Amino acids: CASSPMLAGGNEQFF.

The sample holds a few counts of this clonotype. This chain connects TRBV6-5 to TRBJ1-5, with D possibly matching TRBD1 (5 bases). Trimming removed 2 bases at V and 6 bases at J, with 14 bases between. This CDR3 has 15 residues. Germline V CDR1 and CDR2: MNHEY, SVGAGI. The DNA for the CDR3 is TGTGCCAGCAGTTACGACGGGGGACGGGGTCAGCCCCAGCATTTT. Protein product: CASSYDGGRGQPQHF.

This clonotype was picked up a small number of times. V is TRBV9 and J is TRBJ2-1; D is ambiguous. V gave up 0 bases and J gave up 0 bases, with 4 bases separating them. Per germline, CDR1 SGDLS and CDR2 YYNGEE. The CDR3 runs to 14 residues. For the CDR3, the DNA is TGTGCCAGCAGCGTAGCTAGCTCCTACAATGAGCAGTTCTTC. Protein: CASSVASSYNEQFF.

CDR3: CSVGHRGEQYF. The CDR3 nucleotides read TGCAGCGTTGGCCACCGCGGAGAGCAGTACTTC. V and J are TRBV29-1 and TRBJ2-7; no reliable D call. With 4 bases removed from V and 7 bases from J, the gap between germline ends came to 11 bases. The CDR3 sequence is 11 residues long. Germline CDR1 is SQVTM and CDR2 is ANQGSEA.

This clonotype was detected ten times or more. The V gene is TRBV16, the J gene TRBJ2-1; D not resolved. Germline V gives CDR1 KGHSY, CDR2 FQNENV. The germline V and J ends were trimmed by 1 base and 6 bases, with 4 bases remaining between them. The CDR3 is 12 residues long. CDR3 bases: TGTGCCAGCAGCCAATATACCAATGAGCAGTTCTTC. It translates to CASSQYTNEQFF.

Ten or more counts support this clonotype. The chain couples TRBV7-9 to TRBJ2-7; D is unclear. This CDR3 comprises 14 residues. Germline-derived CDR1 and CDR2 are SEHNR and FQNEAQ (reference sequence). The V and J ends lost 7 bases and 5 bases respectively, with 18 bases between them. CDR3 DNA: TGTGCCAGCAACCCGGACGGACGATGGCACGAGCAGTACTTC. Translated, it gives CASNPDGRWHEQYF. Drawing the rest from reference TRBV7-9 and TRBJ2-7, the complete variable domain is DTGVSQNPRHKITKRGQNVTFRCDPISEHNRLYWYRQTLGQGPEFLTYFQNEAQLEKSRLLSDRFSAERPKGSFSTLEIQRTEQGDSAMYLCASNPDGRWHEQYFGPGTRLTVT.

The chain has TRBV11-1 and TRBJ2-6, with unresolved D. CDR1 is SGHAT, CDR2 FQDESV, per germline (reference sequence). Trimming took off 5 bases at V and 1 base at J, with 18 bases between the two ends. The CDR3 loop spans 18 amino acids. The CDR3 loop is CASSKITPGLSGANVLTF. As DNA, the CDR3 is TGTGCCAGCAGCAAAATAACCCCGGGCCTGTCTGGGGCCAACGTCCTGACTTTC.

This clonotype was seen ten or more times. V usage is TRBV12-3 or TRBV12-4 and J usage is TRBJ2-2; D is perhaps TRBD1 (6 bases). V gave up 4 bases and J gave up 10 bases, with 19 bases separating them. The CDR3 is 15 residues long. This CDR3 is CASSSGAHTFAELFF. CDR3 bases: TGTGCCAGCAGTTCAGGGGCCCATACCTTTGCGGAGCTGTTTTTT.

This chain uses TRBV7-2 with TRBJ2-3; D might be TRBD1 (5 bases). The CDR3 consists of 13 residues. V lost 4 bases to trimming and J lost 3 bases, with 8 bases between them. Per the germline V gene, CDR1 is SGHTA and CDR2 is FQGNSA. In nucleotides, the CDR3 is TGTGCCAGCAGCTCGAGACAGACAGATACGCAGTATTTT. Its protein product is CASSSRQTDTQYF.

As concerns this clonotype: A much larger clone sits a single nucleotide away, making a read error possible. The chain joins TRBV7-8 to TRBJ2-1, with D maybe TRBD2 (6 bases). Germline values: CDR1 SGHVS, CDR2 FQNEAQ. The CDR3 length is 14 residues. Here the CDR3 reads CASRETSQLNEQVF. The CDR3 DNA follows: TGTGCCAGCAGGGAAACTAGCCAACTTAATGAGCAGGTCTTC.

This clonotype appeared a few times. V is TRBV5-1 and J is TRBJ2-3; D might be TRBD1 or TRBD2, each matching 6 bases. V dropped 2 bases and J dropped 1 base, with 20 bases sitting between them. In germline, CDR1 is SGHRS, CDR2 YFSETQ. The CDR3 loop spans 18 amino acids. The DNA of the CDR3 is TGCGCCAGCAGCTTCAACGGCGGGACACCTCCCCGCACAGATACGCAGTATTTT. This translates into CASSFNGGTPPRTDTQYF.

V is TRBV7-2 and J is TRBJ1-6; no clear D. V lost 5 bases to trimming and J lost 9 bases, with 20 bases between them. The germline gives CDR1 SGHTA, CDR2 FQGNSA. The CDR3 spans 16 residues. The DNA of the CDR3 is TGTGCCAGCAGCCCCGAGGTGGGAAAAGGGCTTTCACCCCTCCACTTT. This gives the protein CASSPEVGKGLSPLHF. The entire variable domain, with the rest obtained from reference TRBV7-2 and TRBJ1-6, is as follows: GAGVSQSPSNKVTEKGKDVELRCDPISGHTALYWYRQSLGQGLEFLIYFQGNSAPDKSGLPSDRFSAERTGGSVSTLTIQRTQQEDSAVYLCASSPEVGKGLSPLHFGNGTRLTVT.

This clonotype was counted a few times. CDR3 DNA sequence: TGCGCCAGCACTAGACAGGGGAGGAACACCGGGGAGCTGTTTTTT. Translated, it gives CASTRQGRNTGELFF. This chain uses TRBV5-1 with TRBJ2-2; TRBD1 aligns across 8 bases. V trimming: 6 bases; J trimming: 1 base; junction bases outside the gene matches: 5. The CDR3 covers 15 residues. Germline V CDR1 and CDR2: SGHRS, YFSETQ. The full variable domain, in which reference TRBV5-1 and TRBJ2-2 provide the parts outside the CDR3, is KAGVTQTPRYLIKTRGQQVTLSCSPISGHRSVSWYQQTPGQGLQFLFEYFSETQRNKGNFPGRFSGRQFSNSRSEMNVSTLELGDSALYLCASTRQGRNTGELFFGEGSRLTVL.